This T cell receptor beta chain comes out of a study of neurological immune-mediated disorders. Findings and caveats of the study: CDR3 amino acid sequences of expanded clones were not shared across subjects, a result suggesting private repertoires in all groups.

Template-switch 5'RACE cDNA synthesis added a 10-nucleotide unique molecular identifier. Sequencing runs each generated in excess of 170 million TCR-beta sequences derived from 15-18 subjects. TCRdb reprocessed the 5' RACE reads via MiXCR and lists one record per CDR3 protein. The profile shows about 45,000 distinct CDR3 sequences, roughly 12% of them singletons. The time point was: longitudinal time-point 3. Source material was 2 million unsorted PBMCs, stored at -80 °C in RNAlater. Per germline, CDR1 MNHEY and CDR2 SMNVEV (reference sequence). V dropped 5 bases and J dropped 4; count of bases not matched to a gene: 13. The CDR3 extends over 18 amino acids. This clonotype was found many times. The antigen remains undetermined.

This TCR derives from a young man in good health. The chain links TRBV27 to TRBJ2-1; 11 bases fit TRBD2. The material sequenced was PBMCs. The CDR3 DNA sequence: TGTGCCAGCAGTCCGAGGACCACGACTAGCGGGAATTACAATGAGCAGTTCTTC. Translated: CASSPRTTTSGNYNEQFF.